This TCR beta chain stems from a study of T cells after yellow fever vaccination. The study, taken as a whole, reports: When the response was secondary, it was weaker but reached its peak faster, day 5 versus 15. Among primary-vaccination clones, most reappeared after the booster, at roughly 96% for CD4 and 85% to 90% for CD8. There was a small share of clonotypes that showed up in both the CD4 and CD8 compartments.

Comments on this clonotype: Its antigen remains unknown.

A universal primer site and UMIs were added as TCR cDNA was made by 5'RACE template switching. TCRdb used MiXCR to reprocess the 5' RACE reads, holding one entry per CDR3 protein. Here the sample spans 250,000 to 400,000 distinct CDR3 sequences, 3.5% to 4.5% being singletons. There are 12 residues in the CDR3. V was shortened by 2 bases and J by 3 bases, with 3 bases between the two germline ends. Germline CDR1 MRHNA, CDR2 SNTAGT. The TCR was taken from a man aged 18 to 35 who received the YFV17D yellow fever vaccine. The V call is TRBV6-4, the J call TRBJ2-3, with no clear D. This sample comprised PBMCs, obtained 15 days after the yellow fever booster vaccination. CDR3 region: CASSDVTDTQYF. The CDR3 bases are TGTGCCAGCAGTGACGTGACAGATACGCAGTATTTT.